The 5 T cell receptor beta chains reported below all come from one sample, sequenced in a study of Ad26.COV2.S vaccination and SARS-CoV-2 variants. TCRdb's table, derived via immunoSEQ multiplex PCR, lists solely in-frame clones and lacks some. The sample holds roughly 320,000 clones, roughly 84% seen once. Treatment defined: about 20 received Ad26.COV2.S at low or high dose, single or two shots; 5 received placebo; per-sample allocation not given. Sampling took place 63 days after the first vaccine or placebo injection. Sequencing was performed on peripheral blood, taken in a trial of Ad26.COV2.S vaccine versus placebo. The receptor set was obtained from a person aged 18-60 years who received the Ad26.COV2.S COVID-19 vaccine or a placebo.

This clone has only one observation. The gene calls are TRBV19 and TRBJ2-7; D is perhaps TRBD2 (6 bases). There are 13 residues in the CDR3. Germline V gene lookup returns CDR1 LNHDA and CDR2 SQIVND (reference sequence). The V and J ends lost 7 bases and 4 bases respectively, with 14 bases between them. As DNA, the CDR3 is TGTGCCAGTAAGGCCGGCGGGACTTACGAGCAGTACTTC. Its protein product is CASKAGGTYEQYF.

The chain employs TRBV6-4 and TRBJ2-3; 11 nucleotides agree with TRBD2. The CDR3 spans 16 residues. The germline V gene encodes CDR1 MRHNA and CDR2 SNTAGT. After removal of 8 bases from V and 1 base from J, the junction contained 8 bases not matched to a gene. The chain's CDR3 is CASPSPTSGGTDTQYF. CDR3 in DNA: TGTGCCAGCCCCTCCCCGACTAGCGGGGGCACAGATACGCAGTATTTT.

V gene TRBV11-3 combines with J gene TRBJ1-3; the D is unclear. CDR1 SGHNT and CDR2 YENEEA come from the germline V gene. The CDR3 sequence is 15 residues long. V was trimmed by 1 base and J by 0 bases, leaving 7 bases between them. CDR3 bases: TGTGCCAGCAGCTTAGGGCGGTCCTCTGGAAACACCATATATTTT. Amino acids: CASSLGRSSGNTIYF.

In its sample, this clone was seen once. At one of its ends the junction is not consistent with the germline gene, which may arise from a read error. V gene TRBV6-1 combines with J gene TRBJ1-2; 9 nucleotides align to TRBD1. The CDR3 extends over 15 amino acids. The germline V gene encodes CDR1 MNHNS and CDR2 SASEGT. The CDR3 DNA follows: TGTGCCAGCAGCGAAGGGACAGGGTGGGTCTATGGCTACACCTTC. Its protein product is CASSEGTGWVYGYTF.

The chain links TRBV9 to TRBJ2-1; D uncertain. The CDR3 contains 15 residues. Trimming removed 1 base from V and 4 bases from J, with 12 bases in between. Germline V gene data show CDR1 as SGDLS and CDR2 as YYNGEE. CDR3 residues: CASSVRVPAYNEQFF. The CDR3 DNA follows: TGTGCCAGCAGCGTAAGGGTCCCCGCTTACAATGAGCAGTTCTTC.